These 18 T cell receptor beta chains share one sample of origin, sequenced in a study of blood T cells in healthy people across ages. Combining a sample-barcoded 5' primer with a J-beta primer mix, a second PCR ran for about 7 to 12 cycles. TCRdb reprocessed the 5' RACE reads via MiXCR and lists one record per CDR3 protein. The sample gives roughly 1,500,000 distinct CDR3 sequences, 42% of which show up once; less than 8% is in the top ten. Sequences were obtained from blood. The receptors derive from a woman under 30 in good health.

The V call is TRBV12-3 or TRBV12-4, the J call TRBJ2-3; D may be TRBD1 or TRBD2 (5 bases each). V lost 4 bases, J lost 8 bases, and 16 bases lay in between. The CDR3 is 14 residues long. CDR3 region: CASSYGASLTTQYF. In DNA form, the CDR3 reads TGTGCCAGCAGTTACGGGGCCAGCTTGACTACGCAGTATTTT.

This chain connects TRBV27 to TRBJ2-7; weak D call: TRBD2 (6 bases). V shed 5 bases and J shed 5 bases, with 13 bases lying between them. Germline-derived CDR1 and CDR2 are MNHEY and SMNVEV (reference sequence). This CDR3 has 13 amino acids. The CDR3 region has the DNA TGTGCCAGCAGTCCAGTCGGGGGTAACGAGCAGTACTTC. This translates into CASSPVGGNEQYF.

The V and J genes are TRBV6-1 and TRBJ1-1, with 9 positions matching TRBD1. The CDR3 totals 17 residues. Germline values: CDR1 MNHNS, CDR2 SASEGT. With V trimmed by 4 bases and J by 5 bases, 14 bases remained unmatched. The CDR3 sequence: CASSASPGQGWGTEAFF. The CDR3 DNA reads TGTGCCAGCAGTGCCTCACCGGGACAGGGCTGGGGGACTGAAGCTTTCTTT.

V is TRBV15 and J is TRBJ2-7; 10 bases align to TRBD2. Germline V gene sequence: CDR1 LNHNV, CDR2 YYDKDF (reference sequence). This CDR3 has 15 amino acids. Trimming removed 0 bases from V and 6 bases from J; junction bases left unmatched: 5. The CDR3 spells CATSRESGRAGEQYF. In DNA form, the CDR3 reads TGTGCCACCAGCAGAGAGAGCGGGAGGGCCGGCGAGCAGTACTTC.

CDR3 loop: CASSSLDSPSNQPQHF. CDR3 in DNA: TGTGCCAGCAGCTCGTTGGACAGCCCTAGCAATCAGCCCCAGCATTTT. The chain couples TRBV7-9 to TRBJ1-5; maybe TRBD1 (6 bases). The CDR3 length is 16 residues. Germline CDR1 SEHNR, CDR2 FQNEAQ (reference sequence). Trimming removed 4 bases at V and 0 bases at J, with 13 bases between.

This rearrangement joins TRBV9 to TRBJ2-3; D could derive from TRBD1 or TRBD2 (5 bases each). V lost 2 bases and J lost 5, with 18 bases in between. Germline V gives CDR1 SGDLS, CDR2 YYNGEE. The CDR3 extends over 16 amino acids. In nucleotides, the CDR3 is TGTGCCAGCAGCGTGGGGGAACTGTCCGGCTTAGATACGCAGTATTTT. Translation gives CASSVGELSGLDTQYF.

The sample holds a few counts of this clonotype. V gene TRBV10-3 combines with J gene TRBJ1-5; D unclear. The V end was cut by 3 bases, the J end by 6 bases, with 6 bases between. Germline V gives CDR1 ENHRY, CDR2 SYGVKD. The CDR3 is made up of 12 amino acids. In nucleotides, the CDR3 is TGTGCCATCAGTGAACGGGGTCAGCCCCAGCATTTT. Its translation: CAISERGQPQHF.

This clonotype came up a few times. This chain connects TRBV7-2 to TRBJ2-5; 9 nucleotides line up with TRBD2. The CDR3 covers 16 residues. Germline lookup yields CDR1 SGHTA and CDR2 FQGNSA. V trimming: 4 bases; J trimming: 5 bases; junction bases outside the gene matches: 11. CDR3 nucleotides: TGTGCCAGCAGCTCCAGCCGACTAGCGGTACGGGAGACCCAGTACTTC. Translation gives CASSSSRLAVRETQYF.

This clonotype was seen a handful of times. This chain connects TRBV2 to TRBJ1-2, with TRBD1 identical over 7 bases. Germline V gives CDR1 SNHLY, CDR2 FYNNEI. The CDR3 is made up of 14 amino acids. V shed 7 bases, J shed 8 bases, and the junction held 13 bases outside the gene matches. The CDR3 sequence is CASIIGGGAGGYTF. The DNA of the CDR3 is TGTGCCAGCATCATAGGAGGGGGCGCAGGAGGCTACACCTTC.

This rearrangement joins TRBV20-1 to TRBJ1-2; TRBD1 aligns across 9 bases. The V segment lost 2 bases and the J segment 4 bases; nucleotides outside the gene matches: 5. The CDR3 is made up of 14 amino acids. Germline V gives CDR1 DFQATT, CDR2 SNEGSKA (reference sequence). CDR3 amino acids: CSARRTGARYGYTF. Written as DNA, the CDR3 is TGCAGTGCTAGAAGGACAGGGGCACGCTATGGCTACACCTTC.

The chain uses TRBV29-1 and TRBJ2-3; D is uncertain. Germline assignment: CDR1 SQVTM and CDR2 ANQGSEA. The CDR3 covers 13 residues. The V end lost 6 bases, the J end lost 6 bases, and 16 bases lay between the germline ends. CDR3 protein: CSVPLTRDDTQYF. DNA for the CDR3: TGCAGCGTCCCACTGACAAGGGATGATACGCAGTATTTT.

This clonotype was detected ten times or more. This rearrangement joins TRBV2 to TRBJ2-7; D possibly corresponds to TRBD2 (5 bases). With 3 bases removed from V and 9 bases from J, the gap between germline ends came to 9 bases. The germline gives CDR1 SNHLY, CDR2 FYNNEI. This CDR3 has 11 residues. CDR3 DNA: TGTGCCAGCAGTGAGTGGACTGGGCAGTACTTC. Translating gives CASSEWTGQYF.

This clonotype was seen once. This chain joins TRBV21-1 and TRBJ1-1; TRBD1, the table's D call, was not compared with the DNA. TRBV21-1 is flagged as a pseudogene. The CDR3 covers 15 residues. The CDR3, as DNA: TGTGCCAGCAGCAAAGACGGGGGGGATAACACTGAAGCTTTCTTT. Translation: CASSKDGGDNTEAFF.

This clonotype came up many times. This chain connects TRBV25-1 to TRBJ2-1; 16 nucleotides agree with TRBD2. This CDR3 comprises 15 residues. Trimming removed 4 bases from V and 11 bases from J; junction bases left unmatched: 5. Germline V CDR1 and CDR2: MGHDK, SYGVNS. The CDR3 loop reads CASSAGTSGRDKQFF. The CDR3 DNA sequence: TGTGCCAGCAGTGCGGGGACTAGCGGGAGGGACAAGCAGTTCTTC.

This chain joins TRBV6-2 or TRBV6-3 and TRBJ1-4, with D perhaps matching TRBD1 (6 bases). The CDR3 is made up of 14 amino acids. V lost 4 bases and J lost 10, with 16 bases in between. Germline V lookup: CDR1 MNHEY, CDR2 SVGEGT. CDR3 amino acids: CASSLAGVAGKLFF. DNA of the CDR3: TGTGCCAGCAGTTTGGCAGGGGTCGCTGGAAAACTGTTTTTT.

This clonotype was seen a handful of times. The chain has TRBV9 and TRBJ1-1; perhaps TRBD1 as D (6 bases). This CDR3 is built from 13 residues. Trimming stripped 6 bases from V and 7 bases from J, with 16 bases between. Germline values: CDR1 SGDLS, CDR2 YYNGEE. The CDR3 is CASKGGLGGEAFF. CDR3 nucleotides: TGTGCCAGCAAGGGGGGTCTTGGGGGTGAAGCTTTCTTT.

A single count supports this clonotype. The CDR3, as DNA: TGCGCCAGCAGCGTGGCAGGGGCCCATGAGCAGTTCTTC. Residues: CASSVAGAHEQFF. V usage is TRBV5-1 and J usage is TRBJ2-1; TRBD1 is a possible D gene (6 bases). CDR1 and CDR2 (germline): SGHRS, YFSETQ. V was trimmed by 4 bases and J by 8 bases, leaving 13 bases between them. This CDR3 is built from 13 residues.

The chain couples TRBV6-1 to TRBJ2-3, with D possibly matching TRBD2 (5 bases). CDR3 length: 16 amino acids. CDR1 is MNHNS and CDR2 is SASEGT in the germline V gene. Trimming pared 1 base from V and 2 bases from J, leaving 13 bases between. The DNA for the CDR3 is TGTGCCAGCAGTGAAGGGGCGGGCCTTATCACAGATACGCAGTATTTT. Translation gives CASSEGAGLITDTQYF.